This entry is about one T cell receptor beta chain. Assay: immunoSEQ multiplex PCR; the TCRdb copy retains only in-frame clones and omits some. The data show about 180,000 clones, approximately 90% seen once. This entry belongs to a study of T cell responses to AZD1222 COVID-19 vaccine. V trimming: 4 bases; J trimming: 2 bases; junction bases outside the gene matches: 16. Looked up from germline, CDR1 is SGHNT and CDR2 is YYREEE (reference sequence). This CDR3 region has 19 residues. The chain uses TRBV5-4 and TRBJ2-7; TRBD2 matches at 12 bases. Sequenced material: peripheral blood, taken 28 days after the second dose of the MenACWY control vaccine. This TCR came from an adult who received the MenACWY meningococcal vaccine as a control. This chain's CDR3 is CASSAGGTSGSIPPYEQYF. In nucleotides, the CDR3 is TGTGCCAGCAGCGCGGGGGGGACTAGCGGGTCTATCCCTCCCTACGAGCAGTACTTC.